A single sample is the source of the 31 T cell receptor beta chains below, sequenced in a study of regulatory T cells in long-lasting Graves disease. CDR3-region Arm-PCR and iRepertoire HTBI primers produced the TCR beta libraries. TCRdb re-analysed the multiplex PCR reads in MiXCR, keeping a single row per CDR3 protein. The data show 530,000 or so distinct CDR3 sequences, more than 15% seen once. Indicated time point: newly diagnosed GD, antithyroid drugs for less than 3 months. After RNA was extracted from PBMCs, the TCR library was made from it. In addition, the sample was reused for a study of T cells in Graves' hyperthyroidism and ophthalmopathy.

The material sequenced was peripheral blood mononuclear cells (PBMCs), taken at new diagnosis, from a patient treated with antithyroid drugs. Receptors originate from a man aged 18-30 years with Graves disease.

This clonotype was seen only a few times. The chain joins TRBV7-9 to TRBJ2-7; TRBD1 aligns across 8 bases. Germline assignment: CDR1 SEHNR and CDR2 FQNEAQ (reference sequence). The CDR3 runs to 15 residues. V was pared by 2 bases and J by 5 bases, with 8 bases of the junction left unmatched. Here the CDR3 reads CASSLTGGQDDEQYF. The CDR3 nucleotides read TGTGCCAGCAGCTTAACAGGGGGTCAGGACGACGAGCAGTACTTC.

This clonotype was found many times. The chain has TRBV2 and TRBJ2-5; TRBD1 might be the D (5 bases). This CDR3 comprises 13 residues. V was cut by 4 bases and J by 3 bases, with 9 bases left in between. The germline CDR1 and CDR2 sequences are SNHLY and FYNNEI. The CDR3 DNA reads as TGTGCCAGCAGTGTTGGCAGGGAAGAGACCCAGTACTTC. This sequence encodes CASSVGREETQYF.

In this sample, this clonotype turned up a few times. This chain connects TRBV5-4 to TRBJ1-6; a possible D gene is TRBD1 (6 bases). This CDR3 is 14 amino acids long. The V gene lost 0 bases and the J gene lost 7 bases, with 8 bases spanning the gap. Germline-derived CDR1 and CDR2 are SGHNT and YYREEE (reference sequence). CDR3 coding DNA: TGTGCCAGCAGCTTGGAACAGGGAAATTCACCCCTCCACTTT. This codes for CASSLEQGNSPLHF.

In its sample, this clonotype was seen many times. This CDR3 reads CASRTGTGRPGRNEQYF. The CDR3 nucleotides read TGTGCCAGCAGGACCGGGACAGGGCGTCCCGGGAGGAACGAGCAGTACTTC. The chain employs TRBV28 and TRBJ2-7, with TRBD1 identical over 9 bases. Germline V lookup: CDR1 MDHEN, CDR2 SYDVKM. V lost 6 bases to trimming and J lost 5 bases; unmatched junction nucleotides: 17. The CDR3 has 17 amino acids.

This clonotype was counted between two and nine times. The gene calls are TRBV7-9 and TRBJ1-5; 10 positions match TRBD1. The CDR3 loop spans 20 amino acids. CDR1 and CDR2 from the germline V gene are SEHNR and FQNEAQ (reference sequence). Germline trimming cut 4 bases from V and 0 bases from J; bases unmatched to any gene: 15. The CDR3: CASSSEGRQGALYSNQPQHF. For the CDR3, the DNA is TGTGCCAGCAGCTCGGAAGGGCGACAGGGGGCTCTATATAGCAATCAGCCCCAGCATTTT.

This clonotype was observed once. The V gene is TRBV12-3 or TRBV12-4, the J gene TRBJ2-3; the match to TRBD2 covers 11 bases. Trimming removed 5 bases from V and 7 bases from J; junction bases left unmatched: 11. This CDR3 contains 16 residues. The CDR3: CASSNGLAGTRYTQYF. The CDR3 DNA reads as TGTGCCAGCAGTAACGGACTAGCGGGCACCCGGTATACGCAGTATTTT.

This clonotype was seen at least ten times. The chain carries TRBV7-3 and TRBJ2-1; D is perhaps TRBD1 (5 bases). V was clipped by 3 bases and J by 0 bases, with 12 bases between them. CDR1 and CDR2 (germline): SGHTA, FQGTGA. The CDR3 contains 16 residues. The CDR3 bases are TGTGCCAGCAGCTTCCCCGACAGTCCCTCCTACAATGAGCAGTTCTTC. This sequence encodes CASSFPDSPSYNEQFF.

This clonotype was recorded a few times. Here the CDR3 reads CASSPDRAHNEQFF. The DNA for the CDR3 is TGCGCCAGCAGCCCGGACAGGGCGCACAATGAGCAGTTCTTC. The chain couples TRBV5-1 to TRBJ2-1; 8 bases are a match to TRBD1. The CDR3 loop spans 14 amino acids. After removal of 4 bases from V and 5 bases from J, the junction contained 5 bases not matched to a gene. Germline V CDR1 and CDR2: SGHRS, YFSETQ.

This clonotype showed up many times. V is TRBV30 and J is TRBJ2-2, with TRBD2 matching over 8 bases. V shed 2 bases and J 3 bases; nucleotides not matched to a gene: 5. This CDR3 comprises 15 residues. Per the germline V gene, CDR1 is GTSNPN and CDR2 is SVGIG (reference sequence). The DNA of the CDR3 is TGTGCCTGGAGTACCCGGGGGGGGTACACCGGGGAGCTGTTTTTT. It yields the protein CAWSTRGGYTGELFF.

This clonotype was found many times. This chain connects TRBV19 to TRBJ2-1; D is unresolved. This CDR3 contains 12 residues. V shed 1 base and J shed 9 bases, with 7 bases lying between them. Per germline, CDR1 LNHDA and CDR2 SQIVND (reference sequence). This chain's CDR3 is CASSIGLSEQFF. CDR3 bases: TGTGCCAGTAGTATAGGCCTGAGTGAGCAGTTCTTC.

This chain connects TRBV7-8 to TRBJ1-2; D is ambiguous. This CDR3 contains 15 residues. V shed 3 bases and J shed 0 bases, with 11 bases lying between them. Looked up from germline, CDR1 is SGHVS and CDR2 is FQNEAQ. The CDR3 region is CASSFRERANYGYTF. The CDR3 DNA reads as TGTGCCAGCAGCTTTCGAGAGCGCGCTAACTATGGCTACACCTTC.

There are many counts of this clonotype. J is TRBJ1-6 and V is TRBV12-3 or TRBV12-4; D is undetermined. The CDR3 sequence is 15 residues long. Trimming took 2 bases from V and 4 from J, leaving 9 bases between them. CDR3 sequence (DNA): TGTGCCAGCAGTTTACGGCCACCATATAATTCACCCCTCCACTTT. Residues: CASSLRPPYNSPLHF.

For this clonotype: A much larger clone lies a single base off, so this may be a read error. The J gene is TRBJ2-5, the V gene TRBV30, with a tentative D call TRBD1 (6 bases). Looked up from germline, CDR1 is GTSNPN and CDR2 is SVGIG (reference sequence). V lost 0 bases and J lost 5, with 16 bases in between. The CDR3 is 15 amino acids. The CDR3 coding sequence is TGTGCCTGGAGTGTGCACAGCTTTACAGGGGAGACCCAGTACTTC. It yields the protein CAWSVHSFTGETQYF.

This clonotype was observed a few times. The V gene is TRBV12-3 or TRBV12-4, the J gene TRBJ2-5; 7 bases match TRBD2. There are 15 residues in the CDR3. V shed 5 bases, J shed 5 bases, and the junction held 11 bases outside the gene matches. The CDR3 loop is CASSLRAGVSETQYF. For the CDR3, the DNA is TGTGCCAGCAGTCTACGGGCGGGAGTTTCCGAGACCCAGTACTTC.

The rearrangement links TRBV5-1 to TRBJ2-7; D tentatively reads TRBD1 or TRBD2 (6 bases each). The germline V gene encodes CDR1 SGHRS and CDR2 YFSETQ. V was shortened by 4 bases and J by 5 bases, with 13 bases between the two germline ends. The CDR3 covers 13 residues. The chain's CDR3 is CASSRGRLDEQYF. The CDR3 nucleotides read TGCGCCAGCAGCCGGGGGCGACTGGACGAGCAGTACTTC.

Comments on this clonotype: A much larger clone lies a single base off, so this may be a read error. The chain has TRBV5-6 and TRBJ2-7, with D maybe TRBD2 (5 bases). V was clipped by 4 bases and J by 3 bases, with 8 bases between them. Germline V CDR1 and CDR2: SGHDT, YYEEEE. The CDR3 is 12 amino acids. CDR3 region: CASSVRDYEQYF. The CDR3 nucleotides read TGTGCCAGCAGCGTCCGGGACTACGAGCAGTACTTC.

Many counts were recorded for this clonotype. The rearrangement joins TRBV2 to TRBJ2-7; D is unclear. CDR3 length equals 13 residues. The ends were cut back, 4 bases at V and 6 bases at J, with 13 bases in the middle. Per the germline V gene, CDR1 is SNHLY and CDR2 is FYNNEI. The chain's CDR3 is CASSVGPGAEQYF. The CDR3 DNA reads as TGTGCCAGCAGTGTAGGTCCCGGCGCCGAGCAGTACTTC.

V usage is TRBV20-1 and J usage is TRBJ1-4; D gene ambiguous. Looked up from germline, CDR1 is DFQATT and CDR2 is SNEGSKA (reference sequence). Trimming pared 6 bases from V and 0 bases from J, leaving 8 bases between. The CDR3 sequence is 13 residues long. The CDR3 region is CSAAYATNEKLFF. DNA for the CDR3: TGCAGTGCCGCGTACGCAACTAATGAAAAACTGTTTTTT.

This clonotype was counted ten times or more. V and J are TRBV11-2 and TRBJ2-5; D is possibly TRBD1 (6 bases). Deletions cut 4 bases from V and 1 base from J, with 10 bases between. CDR3 length equals 14 residues. CDR1 is SGHAT, CDR2 FQNNGV, per germline. The CDR3 DNA reads as TGTGCCAGCAGCTCCTGGACAGTCCAAGAGACCCAGTACTTC. The encoded protein is CASSSWTVQETQYF.

V is TRBV20-1 and J is TRBJ1-4; TRBD1 matches 8 bases. The junction had 11 bases not matched to a gene; V was cut back by 0 bases and J by 8 bases. The CDR3 spans 16 residues. In germline, CDR1 is DFQATT, CDR2 SNEGSKA (reference sequence). CDR3 nucleotide sequence: TGCAGTGCTAGAGACCCTTCGGACAGGGAGGGCGAAAAACTGTTTTTT. Translated, it gives CSARDPSDREGEKLFF.

The table lists this clonotype with a few counts. The V gene is TRBV30, the J gene TRBJ2-1; D is uncertain. Germline V gene lookup returns CDR1 GTSNPN and CDR2 SVGIG (reference sequence). The V gene lost 1 base and the J gene lost 4 bases, with 14 bases spanning the gap. The CDR3 sequence is 15 residues long. CDR3 protein: CAWSAGPPRYNEQFF. CDR3 DNA: TGTGCCTGGAGTGCTGGACCTCCAAGGTACAATGAGCAGTTCTTC.

The chain uses TRBV20-1 and TRBJ2-3; D is perhaps TRBD2 (6 bases). The V gene's germline CDR1 is DFQATT and CDR2 SNEGSKA (reference sequence). Trimming removed 3 bases from V and 5 bases from J, with 18 bases in between. This CDR3 has 15 residues. The CDR3 reads CSARVLSGGGDTQYF. CDR3 DNA: TGCAGTGCTAGGGTCCTTAGCGGTGGGGGAGATACGCAGTATTTT.

This clonotype was seen at least ten times. The V gene is TRBV9, the J gene TRBJ2-7; D may be TRBD1 (5 bases). Germline V gene sequence: CDR1 SGDLS, CDR2 YYNGEE. The CDR3 is 15 residues long. V lost 0 bases, J lost 5 bases, and 15 bases lay in between. The CDR3 DNA reads TGTGCCAGCAGCGTAGCTACAGGCCCCTTGCACGAGCAGTACTTC. Residues: CASSVATGPLHEQYF.

V and J are TRBV20-1 and TRBJ2-2; perhaps TRBD2 as D (6 bases). The CDR3 loop spans 14 amino acids. Trimming shortened V by 1 base and J by 5 bases, and 11 bases separated the two germline ends. CDR1 and CDR2 (germline): DFQATT, SNEGSKA (reference sequence). The CDR3 DNA reads as TGCAGTGCTAGAGGGAGGGACGGAACCGGGGAGCTGTTTTTT. Translation gives CSARGRDGTGELFF.

In the case of this clonotype: A much larger clone differs from this one at a single base, so this may be a read error. The genes are TRBV20-1 and TRBJ2-1; D gene ambiguous. This CDR3 has 19 amino acids. V was shortened by 5 bases and J by 0 bases, with 26 bases between the two germline ends. Germline CDR1 and CDR2: DFQATT and SNEGSKA (reference sequence). The CDR3 region is CSAGNDEWGRLSSYNEQFF. CDR3 sequence (DNA): TGCAGTGCTGGTAACGATGAGTGGGGAAGGTTGAGCTCCTACAATGAGCAGTTCTTC.

The rearrangement uses TRBV27 and TRBJ1-1; TRBD1 is a possible D gene (5 bases). This CDR3 is built from 15 residues. With 10 bases removed from V and 0 bases from J, the gap between germline ends came to 18 bases. CDR1 and CDR2 from the germline V gene are MNHEY and SMNVEV (reference sequence). The CDR3 DNA reads as TGTGCCACTTCCTTTGCGGGCAGGGTGAACACTGAAGCTTTCTTT. This encodes CATSFAGRVNTEAFF.

The chain carries TRBV6-2 or TRBV6-3 and TRBJ2-1; 14 nucleotides match TRBD2. The CDR3 totals 16 residues. The junction had 8 bases not matched to a gene; V was cut back by 6 bases and J by 7 bases. Germline assignment: CDR1 MNHEY and CDR2 SVGEGT. CDR3 residues: CASRTSGRGGRNEQFF. CDR3 DNA: TGTGCCAGCAGGACTAGCGGGAGGGGTGGGAGGAATGAGCAGTTCTTC.

This rearrangement joins TRBV24-1 to TRBJ2-1, with D uncertain. Between the trimmed V and J ends, which lost 3 bases and 8 bases, there was a span of 7 bases. Germline V lookup: CDR1 KGHDR, CDR2 SFDVKD. The CDR3 has 12 amino acids. DNA for the CDR3: TGTGCCACCAGTGATGGCTCGGATGAGCAGTTCTTC. Translated, it gives CATSDGSDEQFF.

This clonotype was seen many times. The V and J genes are TRBV28 and TRBJ2-3, with 7 positions matching TRBD2. The V gene end was trimmed by 2 bases and the J gene end by 0 bases; junction bases not matched to a gene: 2. The CDR3 spans 15 residues. From germline, CDR1 is MDHEN and CDR2 SYDVKM. The CDR3 coding sequence is TGTGCCAGCAGTTTAATTAGCGGGAGCACAGATACGCAGTATTTT. Translation: CASSLISGSTDTQYF.

This clonotype was observed a few times. V is TRBV6-1 and J is TRBJ1-3, with TRBD1 as a possible D gene (5 bases). CDR3 length equals 14 residues. Trimming removed 7 bases at V and 0 bases at J, with 10 bases between. Germline lookup yields CDR1 MNHNS and CDR2 SASEGT. This CDR3 reads CASNRQSSGNTIYF. The CDR3 DNA is TGTGCCAGCAATCGACAGTCCTCTGGAAACACCATATATTTT.

This clonotype was counted only a few times. V is TRBV3-1 and J is TRBJ2-1; D possibly corresponds to TRBD1 (6 bases). V was clipped by 4 bases and J by 9 bases, with 13 bases between them. The CDR3 loop spans 13 amino acids. Germline V gene sequence: CDR1 LGHDT, CDR2 YNNKEL (reference sequence). CDR3 loop: CASSPLLGGEQFF. The CDR3 DNA sequence: TGTGCCAGCAGCCCTCTACTAGGGGGTGAGCAGTTCTTC.